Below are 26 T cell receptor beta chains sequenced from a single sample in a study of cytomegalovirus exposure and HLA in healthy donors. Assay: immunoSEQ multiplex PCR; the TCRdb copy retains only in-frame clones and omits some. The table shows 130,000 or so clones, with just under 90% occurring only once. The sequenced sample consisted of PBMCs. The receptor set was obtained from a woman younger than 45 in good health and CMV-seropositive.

The CDR3 loop is CASSPGTSGGQETQYF. The DNA of the CDR3 is TGTGCCAGCAGTCCCGGGACTAGCGGGGGACAAGAGACCCAGTACTTC. V gene TRBV6-4 combines with J gene TRBJ2-5; TRBD2 matches at 14 bases. Unmatched junction bases numbered 4, after V lost 5 bases and J lost 2 bases. The CDR3 is made up of 16 amino acids. The germline V gene encodes CDR1 MRHNA and CDR2 SNTAGT.

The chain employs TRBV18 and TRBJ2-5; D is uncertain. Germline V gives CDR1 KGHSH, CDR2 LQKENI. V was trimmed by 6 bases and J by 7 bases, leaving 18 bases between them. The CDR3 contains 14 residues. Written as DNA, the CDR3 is TGTGCCAGCTCCGGAACGGCCCTAGATAGGACCCAGTACTTC. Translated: CASSGTALDRTQYF.

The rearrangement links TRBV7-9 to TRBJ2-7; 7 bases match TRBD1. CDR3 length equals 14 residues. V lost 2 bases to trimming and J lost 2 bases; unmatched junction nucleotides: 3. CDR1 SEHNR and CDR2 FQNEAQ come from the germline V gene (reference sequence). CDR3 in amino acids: CASSLRTGPYEQYF. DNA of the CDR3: TGTGCCAGCAGCTTACGGACAGGCCCCTACGAGCAGTACTTC.

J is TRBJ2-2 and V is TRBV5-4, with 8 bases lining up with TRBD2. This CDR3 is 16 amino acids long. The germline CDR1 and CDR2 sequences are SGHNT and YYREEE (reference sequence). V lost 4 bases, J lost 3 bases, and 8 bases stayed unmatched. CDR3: CASSEAAGVYTGELFF. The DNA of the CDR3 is TGTGCCAGCAGCGAGGCAGCGGGGGTGTACACCGGGGAGCTGTTTTTT.

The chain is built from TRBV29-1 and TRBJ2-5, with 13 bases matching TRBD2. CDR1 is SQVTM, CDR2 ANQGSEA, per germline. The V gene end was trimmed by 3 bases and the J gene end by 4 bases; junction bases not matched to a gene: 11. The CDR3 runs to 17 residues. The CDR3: CSVEGSWTSGSSETQYF. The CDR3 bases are TGCAGCGTTGAGGGATCCTGGACTAGCGGGAGCTCAGAGACCCAGTACTTC.

In DNA, the CDR3 is TGTGCCAGCGGACTAGCGGACCGACGCTACGAGCAGTACTTC. Its protein is CASGLADRRYEQYF. The chain employs TRBV7-8 and TRBJ2-7; TRBD2 matches 10 bases. CDR3 length: 14 amino acids. Germline loops: CDR1 SGHVS, CDR2 FQNEAQ. V was clipped by 8 bases and J by 3 bases; unmatched bases: 7.

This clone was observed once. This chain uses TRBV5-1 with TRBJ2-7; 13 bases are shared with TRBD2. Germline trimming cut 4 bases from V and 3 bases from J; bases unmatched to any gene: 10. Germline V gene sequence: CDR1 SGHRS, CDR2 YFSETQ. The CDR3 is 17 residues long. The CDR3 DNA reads TGCGCCAGCAGCACGATGGGAGGGACTAGCGGGGTCTACGAGCAGTACTTC. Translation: CASSTMGGTSGVYEQYF.

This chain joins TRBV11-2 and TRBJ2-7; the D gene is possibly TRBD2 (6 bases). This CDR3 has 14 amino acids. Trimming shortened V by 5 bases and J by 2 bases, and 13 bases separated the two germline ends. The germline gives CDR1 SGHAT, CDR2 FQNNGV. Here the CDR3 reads CASSRAGLAYEQYF. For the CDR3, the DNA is TGTGCCAGCAGCCGTGCGGGACTGGCCTACGAGCAGTACTTC.

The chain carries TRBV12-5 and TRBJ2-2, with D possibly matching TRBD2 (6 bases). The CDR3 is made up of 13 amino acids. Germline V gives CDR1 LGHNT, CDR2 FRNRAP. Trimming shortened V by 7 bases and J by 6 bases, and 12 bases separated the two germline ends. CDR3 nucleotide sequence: TGTGCTAGTGCTAAGGCGGGGTCCGGGGAGCTGTTTTTT. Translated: CASAKAGSGELFF.

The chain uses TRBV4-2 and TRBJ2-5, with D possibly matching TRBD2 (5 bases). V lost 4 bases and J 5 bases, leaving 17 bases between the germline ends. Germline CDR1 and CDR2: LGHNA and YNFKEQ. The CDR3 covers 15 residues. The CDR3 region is CASSPALEERETQYF. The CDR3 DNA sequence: TGTGCCAGCAGCCCCGCCCTGGAGGAGCGGGAGACCCAGTACTTC.

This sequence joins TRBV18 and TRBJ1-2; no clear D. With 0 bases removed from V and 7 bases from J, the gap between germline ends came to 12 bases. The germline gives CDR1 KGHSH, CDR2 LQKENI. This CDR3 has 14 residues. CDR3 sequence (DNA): TGTGCCAGCTCACCACCCCCCCCGAGAGGTGGCTACACCTTC. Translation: CASSPPPPRGGYTF. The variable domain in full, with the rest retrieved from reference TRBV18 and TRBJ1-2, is NAGVMQNPRHLVRRRGQEARLRCSPMKGHSHVYWYRQLPEEGLKFMVYLQKENIIDESGMPKERFSAEFPKEGPSILRIQQVVRGDSAAYFCASSPPPPRGGYTFGSGTRLTVV.

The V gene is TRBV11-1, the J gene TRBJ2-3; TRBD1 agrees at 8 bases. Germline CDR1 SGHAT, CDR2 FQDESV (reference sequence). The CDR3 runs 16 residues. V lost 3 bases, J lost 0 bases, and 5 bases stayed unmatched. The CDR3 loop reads CASSLRTGTSTDTQYF. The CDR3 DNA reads TGTGCCAGCAGCTTGCGGACAGGGACAAGCACAGATACGCAGTATTTT. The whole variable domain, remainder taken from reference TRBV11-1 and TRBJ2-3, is EAEVAQSPRYKITEKSQAVAFWCDPISGHATLYWYRQILGQGPELLVQFQDESVVDDSQLPKDRFSAERLKGVDSTLKIQPAELGDSAMYLCASSLRTGTSTDTQYFGPGTRLTVL.

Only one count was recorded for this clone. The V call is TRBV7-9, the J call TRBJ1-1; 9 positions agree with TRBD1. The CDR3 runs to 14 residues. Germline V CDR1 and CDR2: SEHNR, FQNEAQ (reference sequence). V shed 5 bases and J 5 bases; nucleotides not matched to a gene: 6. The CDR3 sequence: CASSLQGAGTEAFF. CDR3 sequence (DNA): TGTGCCAGCAGCCTACAGGGGGCTGGGACTGAAGCTTTCTTT.

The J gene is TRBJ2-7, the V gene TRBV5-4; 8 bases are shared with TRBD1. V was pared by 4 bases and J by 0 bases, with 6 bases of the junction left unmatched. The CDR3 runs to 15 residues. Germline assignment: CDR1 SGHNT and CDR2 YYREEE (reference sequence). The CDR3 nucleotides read TGTGCCAGCAGCGGAGGGGGACAGGCCTCCTACGAGCAGTACTTC. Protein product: CASSGGGQASYEQYF.

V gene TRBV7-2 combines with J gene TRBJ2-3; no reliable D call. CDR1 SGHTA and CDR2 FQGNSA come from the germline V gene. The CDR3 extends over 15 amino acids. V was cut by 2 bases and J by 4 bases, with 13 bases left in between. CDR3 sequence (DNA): TGTGCCAGCAGCTTATTGATGGGCACGGCAGATACGCAGTATTTT. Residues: CASSLLMGTADTQYF. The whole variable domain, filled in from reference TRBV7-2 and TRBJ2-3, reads GAGVSQSPSNKVTEKGKDVELRCDPISGHTALYWYRQSLGQGLEFLIYFQGNSAPDKSGLPSDRFSAERTGGSVSTLTIQRTQQEDSAVYLCASSLLMGTADTQYFGPGTRLTVL.

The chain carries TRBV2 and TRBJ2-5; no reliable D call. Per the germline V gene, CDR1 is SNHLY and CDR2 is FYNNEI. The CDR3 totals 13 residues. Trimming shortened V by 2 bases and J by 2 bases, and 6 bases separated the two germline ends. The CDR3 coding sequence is TGTGCCAGCAGTGAAAACAGACAAGAGACCCAGTACTTC. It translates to CASSENRQETQYF.

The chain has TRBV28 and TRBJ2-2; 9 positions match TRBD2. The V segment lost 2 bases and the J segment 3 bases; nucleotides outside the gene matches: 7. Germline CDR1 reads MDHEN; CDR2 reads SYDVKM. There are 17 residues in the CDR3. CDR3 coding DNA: TGTGCCAGCAGTTTACCGACCTTAGCGGGAGACACCGGGGAGCTGTTTTTT. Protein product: CASSLPTLAGDTGELFF. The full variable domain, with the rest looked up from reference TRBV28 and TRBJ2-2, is DVKVTQSSRYLVKRTGEKVFLECVQDMDHENMFWYRQDPGLGLRLIYFSYDVKMKEKGDIPEGYSVSREKKERFSLILESASTNQTSMYLCASSLPTLAGDTGELFFGEGSRLTVL.

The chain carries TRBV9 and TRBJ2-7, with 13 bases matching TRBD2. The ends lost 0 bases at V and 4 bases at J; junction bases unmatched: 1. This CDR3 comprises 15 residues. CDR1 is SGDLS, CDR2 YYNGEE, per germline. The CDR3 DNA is TGTGCCAGCAGCGTAGGACTAGCGGGAGGATACGAGCAGTACTTC. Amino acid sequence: CASSVGLAGGYEQYF.

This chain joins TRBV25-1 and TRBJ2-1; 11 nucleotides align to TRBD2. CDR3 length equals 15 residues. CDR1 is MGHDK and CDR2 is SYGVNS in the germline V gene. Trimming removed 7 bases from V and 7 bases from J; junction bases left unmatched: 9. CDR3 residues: CASKRGTSGRNEQFF. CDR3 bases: TGTGCCAGCAAAAGGGGGACTAGCGGTAGAAATGAGCAGTTCTTC.

The chain's CDR3 is CASSTSSGRVYNEQFF. In nucleotides, the CDR3 is TGTGCCAGTAGTACCTCCAGCGGGAGGGTTTACAATGAGCAGTTCTTC. This rearrangement joins TRBV19 to TRBJ2-1; 10 nucleotides align to TRBD2. The CDR3 loop spans 16 amino acids. The germline V gene encodes CDR1 LNHDA and CDR2 SQIVND (reference sequence). V gave up 4 bases and J gave up 4 bases; unmatched junction bases: 7.

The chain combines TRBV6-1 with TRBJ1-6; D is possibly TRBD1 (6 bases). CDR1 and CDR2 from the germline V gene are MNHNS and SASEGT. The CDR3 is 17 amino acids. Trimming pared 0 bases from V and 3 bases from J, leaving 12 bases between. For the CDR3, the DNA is TGTGCCAGCAGTGAAGCAGGGGGGGCCGACTATAATTCACCCCTCCACTTT. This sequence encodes CASSEAGGADYNSPLHF.

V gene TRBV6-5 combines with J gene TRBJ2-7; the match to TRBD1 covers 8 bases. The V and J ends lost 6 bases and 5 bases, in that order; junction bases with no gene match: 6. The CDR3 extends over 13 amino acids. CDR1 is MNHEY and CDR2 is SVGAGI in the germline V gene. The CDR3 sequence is CASSSDREDEQYF. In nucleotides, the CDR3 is TGTGCCAGCAGCTCGGACAGGGAGGACGAGCAGTACTTC.

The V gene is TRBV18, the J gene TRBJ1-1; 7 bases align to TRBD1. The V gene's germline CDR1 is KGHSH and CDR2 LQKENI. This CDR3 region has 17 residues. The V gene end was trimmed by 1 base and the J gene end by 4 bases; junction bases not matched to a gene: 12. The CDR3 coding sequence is TGTGCCAGCTCACCACACCCGGGACAGCCACCCGGCACTGAAGCTTTCTTT. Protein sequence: CASSPHPGQPPGTEAFF.

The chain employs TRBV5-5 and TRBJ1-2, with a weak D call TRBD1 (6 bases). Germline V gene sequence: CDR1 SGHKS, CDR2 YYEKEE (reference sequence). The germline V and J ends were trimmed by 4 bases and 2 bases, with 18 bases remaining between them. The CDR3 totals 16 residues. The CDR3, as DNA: TGTGCCAGCAGCCTTACCCCCGGGACAATAAACTATGGCTACACCTTC. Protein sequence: CASSLTPGTINYGYTF.

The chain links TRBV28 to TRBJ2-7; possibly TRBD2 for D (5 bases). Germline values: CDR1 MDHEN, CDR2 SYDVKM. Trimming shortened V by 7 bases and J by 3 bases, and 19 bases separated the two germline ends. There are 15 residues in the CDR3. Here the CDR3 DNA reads TGTGCCAGCACATTGGATACGGGAACCAACTACGAGCAGTACTTC. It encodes CASTLDTGTNYEQYF.

As DNA, the CDR3 is TGTGCCAGTAAGCGGTCTCCGGGCGCAGATACGCAGTATTTT. This codes for CASKRSPGADTQYF. V gene TRBV19 combines with J gene TRBJ2-3, with a weak D call TRBD2 (5 bases). The CDR3 runs to 14 residues. Germline CDR1 LNHDA, CDR2 SQIVND (reference sequence). Trimming pared 7 bases from V and 4 bases from J, leaving 15 bases between.